These T cell receptor beta chains were read from a single sample in a study of cytomegalovirus exposure and HLA in healthy donors. Assay used: immunoSEQ multiplex PCR; TCRdb lists only in-frame clones, some missing. The sample lists over 150,000 clones, about four fifths seen once, with 2.5% to 3% in the top ten. The sequencing sample was made of PBMCs. The source is a young woman in good health and CMV-seropositive. Both conserved end residues are part of each CDR3. D genes are given only for firm matches. Clone size is stated in some rows and not others, as once, few, many or a class when expanded.

j_gene: TRBJ2-7
abundance: -
len: 14
d_gene: TRBD1
v_gene: TRBV9
CDR3nt: TGTGCCAGCAGCGTAGGGCCAGGACAGGCCCTACAGTACTTC
CDR3aa: CASSVGPGQALQYF

j_gene: TRBJ2-1
abundance: -
len: 15
d_gene: TRBD1
v_gene: TRBV7-3
CDR3nt: TGTGCCAGCAGCCTAAGTAGGACAGGGGTCAATGAGCAGTTCTTC
CDR3aa: CASSLSRTGVNEQFF

j_gene: TRBJ2-6
abundance: -
len: 17
d_gene: -
v_gene: TRBV27
CDR3nt: TGTGCCAGCAGCCCAGGGAAGGTTCTCTCTGGGGCCAACGTCCTGACTTTC
CDR3aa: CASSPGKVLSGANVLTF

j_gene: TRBJ2-1
abundance: -
len: 16
d_gene: -
v_gene: TRBV5-6
CDR3nt: TGTGCCAGCAGCTGGGGGCCTAGCGGATCCTACAATGAGCAGTTCTTC
CDR3aa: CASSWGPSGSYNEQFF

j_gene: TRBJ1-1
abundance: -
len: 17
d_gene: TRBD1
v_gene: TRBV15
CDR3nt: TGTGCCACCAGCAGAGGTAGGGGGCAGGGGGCTTTCGCTGAAGCTTTCTTT
CDR3aa: CATSRGRGQGAFAEAFF

j_gene: TRBJ2-3
abundance: -
len: 16
d_gene: -
v_gene: TRBV5-1
CDR3nt: TGCGCCAGCAGCCTGGACGAAAGGGCAGCAGGGGATACGCAGTATTTT
CDR3aa: CASSLDERAAGDTQYF

j_gene: TRBJ2-1
abundance: -
len: 15
d_gene: -
v_gene: TRBV9
CDR3nt: TGTGCCAGCAGCGTAGTCGGGAGCTCCTACAATGAGCAGTTCTTC
CDR3aa: CASSVVGSSYNEQFF

j_gene: TRBJ2-3
abundance: -
len: 12
d_gene: -
v_gene: TRBV19
CDR3nt: TGTGCCAGCGGGGAGAAGACAGATACGCAGTATTTT
CDR3aa: CASGEKTDTQYF

j_gene: TRBJ1-2
abundance: -
len: 15
d_gene: TRBD1
v_gene: TRBV4-1
CDR3nt: TGCGCCAGCAGCTCCCCGGGACAGGGAGGGGATGGCTACACCTTC
CDR3aa: CASSSPGQGGDGYTF

j_gene: TRBJ1-2
abundance: -
len: 15
d_gene: TRBD1
v_gene: TRBV19
CDR3nt: TGTGCCACCTTAGGACGGAGGGACAGGGTCCGTGGCTACACCTTC
CDR3aa: CATLGRRDRVRGYTF

j_gene: TRBJ1-4
abundance: -
len: 15
d_gene: -
v_gene: TRBV25-1
CDR3nt: TGTGCCAGCAGTGAATCAGCTGGGACTGGGGAAAAACTGTTTTTT
CDR3aa: CASSESAGTGEKLFF

j_gene: TRBJ1-4
abundance: -
len: 12
d_gene: -
v_gene: TRBV6-1
CDR3nt: TGTGCCAGCAGTGGGGGCATGGAAAAACTGTTTTTT
CDR3aa: CASSGGMEKLFF

j_gene: TRBJ1-1
abundance: few
len: 13
d_gene: -
v_gene: TRBV11-2
CDR3nt: TGTGCCAGCAGCTTAGCGGGCAGGGCCGAAGCTTTCTTT
CDR3aa: CASSLAGRAEAFF

j_gene: TRBJ2-1
abundance: -
len: 14
d_gene: TRBD2
v_gene: TRBV12-5
CDR3nt: TGTGCTAGTGGCCCTAGCGGGGGGGCGAATGAGCAGTTCTTC
CDR3aa: CASGPSGGANEQFF

j_gene: TRBJ2-3
abundance: once
len: 15
d_gene: TRBD2
v_gene: TRBV6-6
CDR3nt: TGTGCCAGCATCTTAGCGGGGGGGCCCACAGATACGCAGTATTTT
CDR3aa: CASILAGGPTDTQYF

j_gene: TRBJ1-5
abundance: few
len: 17
d_gene: TRBD1
v_gene: TRBV5-1
CDR3nt: TGCGCCAGCAGCGCGGGACCACAGGGGGCCAGCAATCAGCCCCAGCATTTT
CDR3aa: CASSAGPQGASNQPQHF

j_gene: TRBJ2-1
abundance: -
len: 13
d_gene: TRBD2
v_gene: TRBV6-5
CDR3nt: TGTGCCAGCGGGACTAGCTCCTACAATGAGCAGTTCTTC
CDR3aa: CASGTSSYNEQFF

j_gene: TRBJ2-2
abundance: -
len: 17
d_gene: TRBD2
v_gene: TRBV2
CDR3nt: TGTGCCAGCAGCAGACTAGCGGGAGCCCTGAACACCGGGGAGCTGTTTTTT
CDR3aa: CASSRLAGALNTGELFF

j_gene: TRBJ2-1
abundance: -
len: 15
d_gene: -
v_gene: TRBV28
CDR3nt: TGTGCCAGCAGTTTTGCTCTACGCTCCTACAATGAGCAGTTCTTC
CDR3aa: CASSFALRSYNEQFF

j_gene: TRBJ1-3
abundance: -
len: 16
d_gene: -
v_gene: TRBV9
CDR3nt: TGTGCCAGCAGCGCCAGCCCGACAGTGAGGGGAAACACCATATATTTT
CDR3aa: CASSASPTVRGNTIYF

j_gene: TRBJ1-1
abundance: -
len: 14
d_gene: TRBD1
v_gene: TRBV7-8
CDR3nt: TGTGCCAGCAGCTTAGAGGGGGCGGTCACTGAAGCTTTCTTT
CDR3aa: CASSLEGAVTEAFF

j_gene: TRBJ2-3
abundance: -
len: 15
d_gene: -
v_gene: TRBV7-2
CDR3nt: TGTGCCAGCAGCCCAGACTTTGCAGGGGCAGATACGCAGTATTTT
CDR3aa: CASSPDFAGADTQYF

j_gene: TRBJ1-3
abundance: few
len: 13
d_gene: -
v_gene: TRBV4-2
CDR3nt: TGTGCCAGCAGCCAAGTCGTAAATATCACCATATATTTT
CDR3aa: CASSQVVNITIYF

j_gene: TRBJ1-2
abundance: -
len: 12
d_gene: -
v_gene: TRBV2
CDR3nt: TGTGCCAGCATGGGTCGAGGGTATGGCTACACCTTC
CDR3aa: CASMGRGYGYTF

j_gene: TRBJ2-2
abundance: -
len: 13
d_gene: TRBD2
v_gene: TRBV29-1
CDR3nt: TGCAGCGTAGGGACTAGTCGCTCCGGGGAGCTGTTTTTT
CDR3aa: CSVGTSRSGELFF

j_gene: TRBJ1-2
abundance: -
len: 15
d_gene: TRBD1
v_gene: TRBV5-6
CDR3nt: TGTGCCAGCAGCCCAGGGGGCTTTTCTGGCTATGGCTACACCTTC
CDR3aa: CASSPGGFSGYGYTF

j_gene: TRBJ1-1
abundance: few
len: 16
d_gene: TRBD1
v_gene: TRBV5-4
CDR3nt: TGTGCCAGCAGCATCGGGACAGGGTATGGGGGGACTGAAGCTTTCTTT
CDR3aa: CASSIGTGYGGTEAFF

j_gene: TRBJ2-1
abundance: -
len: 12
d_gene: -
v_gene: TRBV5-1
CDR3nt: TGCGCCAGCAGCATAGAAGGGGTTGAGCAGTTCTTC
CDR3aa: CASSIEGVEQFF

j_gene: TRBJ1-3
abundance: few
len: 16
d_gene: -
v_gene: TRBV9
CDR3nt: TGTGCCAGCAGCGGAAACAGGGACCTCTCTGGAAACACCATATATTTT
CDR3aa: CASSGNRDLSGNTIYF

j_gene: TRBJ1-2
abundance: -
len: 19
d_gene: TRBD1
v_gene: TRBV7-2
CDR3nt: TGTGCCAGCAGCATACCCGGGACAGGGGAAAAAACTTCTAACTATGGCTACACCTTC
CDR3aa: CASSIPGTGEKTSNYGYTF

j_gene: TRBJ2-7
abundance: -
len: 15
d_gene: -
v_gene: TRBV2
CDR3nt: TGTGCCAGCAGACAAACCGCCGGGAGCTCCTACGAGCAGTACTTC
CDR3aa: CASRQTAGSSYEQYF

j_gene: TRBJ2-7
abundance: -
len: 16
d_gene: TRBD2
v_gene: TRBV7-2
CDR3nt: TGTGCCAGCAGCCTTGGAGAGGGCGGGGGGGAGTACGAGCAGTACTTC
CDR3aa: CASSLGEGGGEYEQYF

j_gene: TRBJ2-2
abundance: -
len: 14
d_gene: -
v_gene: TRBV5-1
CDR3nt: TGCGCCAGCAGCGAGAACGCGAACACCGGGGAGCTGTTTTTT
CDR3aa: CASSENANTGELFF

j_gene: TRBJ1-1
abundance: -
len: 15
d_gene: -
v_gene: TRBV18
CDR3nt: TGTGCCAGCTCACCAAACCAGGGTACGAACACTGAAGCTTTCTTT
CDR3aa: CASSPNQGTNTEAFF

j_gene: TRBJ1-1
abundance: -
len: 12
d_gene: -
v_gene: TRBV11-2
CDR3nt: TGTGCCAGCAGCTTAGTGGGCTCGGAAGCTTTCTTT
CDR3aa: CASSLVGSEAFF

j_gene: TRBJ2-7
abundance: -
len: 15
d_gene: -
v_gene: TRBV5-4
CDR3nt: TGTGCCAGCAGCTCAACCCCCGTGCGGACCTACGAGCAGTACTTC
CDR3aa: CASSSTPVRTYEQYF

j_gene: TRBJ1-4
abundance: -
len: 18
d_gene: TRBD1
v_gene: TRBV5-1
CDR3nt: TGCGCCAGCAGCTTGGGGATGACTGGGGGGACAGGGAATGAAAAACTGTTTTTT
CDR3aa: CASSLGMTGGTGNEKLFF

j_gene: TRBJ1-2
abundance: -
len: 14
d_gene: -
v_gene: TRBV9
CDR3nt: TGTGCCAGCAGCGTAGAGGCCCAGGGCTATGGCTACACCTTC
CDR3aa: CASSVEAQGYGYTF

j_gene: TRBJ1-1
abundance: few
len: 15
d_gene: -
v_gene: TRBV15
CDR3nt: TGTGCCACCAGCAGAGTGGCGACGGGGTACACTGAAGCTTTCTTT
CDR3aa: CATSRVATGYTEAFF

j_gene: TRBJ2-7
abundance: once
len: 15
d_gene: TRBD1
v_gene: TRBV4-1
CDR3nt: TGCGCCAGCAGCCCCACACCGGGACAGGGCTACGAGCAGTACTTC
CDR3aa: CASSPTPGQGYEQYF

j_gene: TRBJ1-1
abundance: -
len: 15
d_gene: -
v_gene: TRBV6-1
CDR3nt: TGTGCCAGCACCCCTATCGGGGTGGTTGGCACTGAAGCTTTCTTT
CDR3aa: CASTPIGVVGTEAFF

j_gene: TRBJ2-1
abundance: -
len: 13
d_gene: -
v_gene: TRBV2
CDR3nt: TGTGCCAGCAGTGATTTTACATACAATGAGCAGTTCTTC
CDR3aa: CASSDFTYNEQFF

j_gene: TRBJ1-1
abundance: -
len: 13
d_gene: TRBD1
v_gene: TRBV19
CDR3nt: TGTGCCAGTAGGCGAGACAGGGTTGATTCGGCTTTCTTT
CDR3aa: CASRRDRVDSAFF

j_gene: TRBJ2-1
abundance: -
len: 18
d_gene: TRBD2
v_gene: TRBV4-2
CDR3nt: TGTGCCAGCAGCCAATCCCGGGGGGGAGGGAGCTCCTACAATGAGCAGTTCTTC
CDR3aa: CASSQSRGGGSSYNEQFF

j_gene: TRBJ2-5
abundance: -
len: 16
d_gene: -
v_gene: TRBV6-5
CDR3nt: TGTGCCAGCAGTTACTCGCTAGCGTGGGCCCAAGAGACCCAGTACTTC
CDR3aa: CASSYSLAWAQETQYF

j_gene: TRBJ2-3
abundance: once
len: 14
d_gene: -
v_gene: TRBV9
CDR3nt: TGTGCCAGCAGCGTAGCCAGCGGCACAGATACGCAGTATTTT
CDR3aa: CASSVASGTDTQYF

j_gene: TRBJ2-7
abundance: -
len: 11
d_gene: -
v_gene: TRBV10-3
CDR3nt: TGTGCCATCAGTGAAAGCCACGAGCAGTACTTC
CDR3aa: CAISESHEQYF

j_gene: TRBJ2-1
abundance: -
len: 16
d_gene: -
v_gene: TRBV14
CDR3nt: TGTGCCAGCAGCCAAGATCCGGGGTTAGGTGGAAATGAGCAGTTCTTC
CDR3aa: CASSQDPGLGGNEQFF

j_gene: TRBJ2-7
abundance: few
len: 11
d_gene: -
v_gene: TRBV2
CDR3nt: TGTGCCAGCAGCCAGTACTACGAGCAGTACTTC
CDR3aa: CASSQYYEQYF

j_gene: TRBJ1-1
abundance: -
len: 14
d_gene: TRBD1
v_gene: TRBV25-1
CDR3nt: TGTGCCAGCAGGGGGACAGGGGGATCTACTGAAGCTTTCTTT
CDR3aa: CASRGTGGSTEAFF

j_gene: TRBJ1-1
abundance: -
len: 13
d_gene: -
v_gene: TRBV7-9
CDR3nt: TGTGCCAGCAGCCCACAGGGAAGGACTGAAGCTTTCTTT
CDR3aa: CASSPQGRTEAFF

j_gene: TRBJ2-1
abundance: -
len: 16
d_gene: -
v_gene: TRBV4-2
CDR3nt: TGTGCCAGCAGCCAAGATAGCCCAGGGCACTACAATGAGCAGTTCTTC
CDR3aa: CASSQDSPGHYNEQFF

j_gene: TRBJ2-5
abundance: -
len: 12
d_gene: TRBD2
v_gene: TRBV29-1
CDR3nt: TGCAGCGTTGGCCTAGCGGGTGGTACCCAGTACTTC
CDR3aa: CSVGLAGGTQYF

j_gene: TRBJ2-3
abundance: -
len: 14
d_gene: -
v_gene: TRBV9
CDR3nt: TGTGCCAGCAGCGTCGGGGAAATCACAGATACGCAGTATTTT
CDR3aa: CASSVGEITDTQYF

j_gene: TRBJ1-3
abundance: -
len: 15
d_gene: -
v_gene: TRBV4-3
CDR3nt: TGCGCCAGCAGCCAAGATAGGACATTCGGAAACACCATATATTTT
CDR3aa: CASSQDRTFGNTIYF

j_gene: TRBJ1-2
abundance: -
len: 14
d_gene: -
v_gene: TRBV5-4
CDR3nt: TGTGCCAGCAGCTTGGTGGGCTCTAACTATGGCTACACCTTC
CDR3aa: CASSLVGSNYGYTF